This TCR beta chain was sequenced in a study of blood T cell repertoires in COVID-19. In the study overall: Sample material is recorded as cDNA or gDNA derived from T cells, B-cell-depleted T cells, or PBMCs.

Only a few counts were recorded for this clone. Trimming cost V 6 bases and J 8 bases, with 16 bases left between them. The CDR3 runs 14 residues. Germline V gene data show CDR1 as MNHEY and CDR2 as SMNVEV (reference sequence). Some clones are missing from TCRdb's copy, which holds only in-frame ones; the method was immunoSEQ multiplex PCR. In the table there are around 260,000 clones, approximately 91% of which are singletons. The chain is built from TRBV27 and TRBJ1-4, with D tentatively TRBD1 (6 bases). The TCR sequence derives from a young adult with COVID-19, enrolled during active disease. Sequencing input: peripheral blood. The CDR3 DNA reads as TGTGCCAGCAGGACAGGCCCACCGGACGAAAAACTGTTTTTT. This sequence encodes CASRTGPPDEKLFF.